This passage covers 18 T cell receptor beta chains from one sample sequenced in a study of T cells in tuberculosis. Profiling relied on immunoSEQ multiplex PCR, and the TCRdb table lists in-frame clones only, not all of them. The repertoire holds roughly 29,000 clones, with 85% to 95% as singletons. The source material was PBMCs. Receptors originate from a donor between 10 and 35 years old with latent tuberculosis or without tuberculosis infection.

This clone was seen a single time. CDR3 protein: CASSFEGFYGYTF. In nucleotides, the CDR3 is TGTGCCAGCAGTTTTGAGGGATTCTATGGCTACACCTTC. The chain carries TRBV28 and TRBJ1-2; D not resolved. The CDR3 spans 13 residues. Germline lookup yields CDR1 MDHEN and CDR2 SYDVKM. The germline V and J ends were trimmed by 3 bases and 4 bases, with 9 bases remaining between them.

The chain employs TRBV6-9 and TRBJ2-4; D possibly corresponds to TRBD1 (5 bases). The ends were cut back, 9 bases at V and 0 bases at J, with 18 bases in the middle. Germline V gene sequence: CDR1 MNHGY, CDR2 SVAAGI. The CDR3 totals 16 residues. In DNA form, the CDR3 reads TGTGCCAGTACTCAAGGGGTATTAATAGCCAAAAACATTCAGTACTTC. Residues: CASTQGVLIAKNIQYF.

This rearrangement joins TRBV2 to TRBJ1-3, with unresolved D. V dropped 5 bases and J dropped 2 bases, with 10 bases sitting between them. CDR1 and CDR2 from the germline V gene are SNHLY and FYNNEI. This CDR3 is built from 14 residues. The CDR3: CASSPRGTGNTIYF. The CDR3 nucleotides are TGTGCCAGCAGTCCCCGCGGTACTGGAAACACCATATATTTT.

This clone was counted between two and nine times. This sequence joins TRBV9 and TRBJ1-2; 7 bases are a match to TRBD1. The CDR3 sequence is 14 residues long. V trimming: 5 bases; J trimming: 3 bases; junction bases outside the gene matches: 7. Germline V gene sequence: CDR1 SGDLS, CDR2 YYNGEE. The CDR3 nucleotides read TGTGCCAGCAGTGTACTAGGACAGGACTATGGCTACACCTTC. Translation: CASSVLGQDYGYTF.

V gene TRBV4-3 combines with J gene TRBJ1-1; 9 bases align to TRBD1. Looked up from germline, CDR1 is LGHNA and CDR2 is YSLEER. The CDR3 contains 18 residues. With 0 bases clipped from V and 3 bases from J, the junction kept 11 bases outside the gene matches. The CDR3 DNA is TGCGCCAGCAGCCAAGATCAGATCGGACAGGGGAAATACACTGAAGCTTTCTTT. Amino acids: CASSQDQIGQGKYTEAFF.

This clone showed up just once. The V call is TRBV13, the J call TRBJ1-6; D is ambiguous. Germline CDR1 and CDR2: PRHDT and FYEKMQ (reference sequence). The CDR3 loop spans 13 amino acids. The V end lost 3 bases, the J end lost 8 bases, and 8 bases lay between the germline ends. In nucleotides, the CDR3 is TGTGCCAGCAGCTTCCGTCGGGATTCACCCCTCCACTTT. It is translated as CASSFRRDSPLHF.

The chain recombines TRBV6-6 with TRBJ2-7; D possibly corresponds to TRBD2 (5 bases). V was cut by 0 bases and J by 2 bases, with 14 bases left in between. CDR1 and CDR2 (germline): MNHNY, SVGAGI (reference sequence). CDR3 length: 16 amino acids. CDR3 loop: CASSYSAREVTYEQYF. CDR3 DNA: TGTGCCAGCAGTTACTCGGCTCGGGAAGTAACCTACGAGCAGTACTTC.

The CDR3 here is CASSLDARTSGRAYEQYF. The CDR3 DNA sequence: TGCGCCAGCAGCTTGGATGCCCGGACTAGCGGGAGGGCCTACGAGCAGTACTTC. The V and J genes are TRBV5-1 and TRBJ2-7, with 15 bases that match TRBD2. The germline CDR1 and CDR2 sequences are SGHRS and YFSETQ. Germline trimming cut 0 bases from V and 2 bases from J; bases unmatched to any gene: 6. CDR3 size: 18 residues.

The chain employs TRBV2 and TRBJ2-3; no clear D. V was pared by 7 bases and J by 5 bases, with 4 bases between. The germline V gene encodes CDR1 SNHLY and CDR2 FYNNEI. This CDR3 is 10 amino acids long. The CDR3: CASTGDTQYF. CDR3 sequence (DNA): TGTGCCAGCACAGGAGATACGCAGTATTTT.

The rearrangement joins TRBV25-1 to TRBJ2-2; D is possibly TRBD1 (6 bases). The length of the CDR3 is 15 residues. Germline CDR1 MGHDK, CDR2 SYGVNS. V lost 7 bases, J lost 5 bases, and 17 bases lay in between. This CDR3 is CASTSTGSGTGELFF. Here the CDR3 DNA reads TGTGCCAGCACCTCCACAGGGTCGGGGACCGGGGAGCTGTTTTTT.

The CDR3 nucleotides are TGTGCCAGCAGTTTTGGGGGGGCCGGAAACACTGAAGCTTTCTTT. It encodes CASSFGGAGNTEAFF. V is TRBV28 and J is TRBJ1-1; a weak D match, TRBD1 (6 bases). This CDR3 is 15 amino acids long. V gave up 3 bases and J gave up 2 bases, with 13 bases separating them. Per the germline V gene, CDR1 is MDHEN and CDR2 is SYDVKM.

This chain links TRBV10-3 with TRBJ2-7; D is perhaps TRBD2 (6 bases). Between the trimmed V and J ends, which lost 4 bases and 0 bases, there was a span of 16 bases. The CDR3 spans 16 residues. Germline V gene lookup returns CDR1 ENHRY and CDR2 SYGVKD. In DNA, the CDR3 is TGTGCCATCAGTGGTGCGGGACGTAGGAGCTCCTACGAGCAGTACTTC. Translation gives CAISGAGRRSSYEQYF.

The chain joins TRBV28 to TRBJ1-4; D is uncertain. The CDR3 spans 14 residues. Between the trimmed V and J ends, which lost 2 bases and 2 bases, there was a span of 6 bases. Looked up from germline, CDR1 is MDHEN and CDR2 is SYDVKM. Here the CDR3 reads CASSLTDTNEKLFF. CDR3 DNA: TGTGCCAGCAGTTTAACAGATACTAATGAAAAACTGTTTTTT.

The chain combines TRBV7-9 with TRBJ2-5, with D possibly matching TRBD2 (6 bases). CDR1 SEHNR and CDR2 FQNEAQ come from the germline V gene (reference sequence). Trimming shortened V by 5 bases and J by 5 bases, and 12 bases separated the two germline ends. The CDR3 spans 13 residues. The CDR3 DNA follows: TGTGCCAGCAGCCGCGGAGGGGCGGAGACCCAGTACTTC. Protein product: CASSRGGAETQYF.

V and J are TRBV11-1 and TRBJ2-2, with 8 bases fitting TRBD1. Unmatched junction bases numbered 4, after V lost 8 bases and J lost 2 bases. Germline CDR1 reads SGHAT; CDR2 reads FQDESV (reference sequence). CDR3 size: 14 residues. In DNA form, the CDR3 reads TGTGCCAGCTCAGGGGGCGAAAACACCGGGGAGCTGTTTTTT. Amino acid sequence: CASSGGENTGELFF.

The V and J genes are TRBV7-9 and TRBJ2-3, with 10 bases that match TRBD2. The CDR3 runs 16 residues. With V trimmed by 5 bases and J by 1 base, 6 bases remained unmatched. Germline lookup yields CDR1 SEHNR and CDR2 FQNEAQ (reference sequence). CDR3 sequence: CASSLTGTSGTDTQYF. The CDR3 DNA reads TGTGCCAGCAGCCTTACTGGGACTAGCGGCACAGATACGCAGTATTTT.

The chain has TRBV29-1 and TRBJ1-4; 7 bases align to TRBD1. Trimming cost V 6 bases and J 0 bases; bases outside gene matches: 1. The CDR3 sequence is 13 residues long. Germline CDR1 is SQVTM and CDR2 is ANQGSEA. The CDR3 DNA reads TGCAGCGTGCAGGGGGCAACTAATGAAAAACTGTTTTTT. It yields the protein CSVQGATNEKLFF.

The chain employs TRBV28 and TRBJ2-7; 12 bases agree with TRBD2. This CDR3 spans 16 amino acids. In germline, CDR1 is MDHEN, CDR2 SYDVKM. With 5 bases clipped from V and 1 base from J, the junction kept 6 bases outside the gene matches. The CDR3: CASSPSGTSGSYEQYF. Here the CDR3 DNA reads TGTGCCAGCAGTCCCTCCGGGACTAGCGGGTCCTACGAGCAGTACTTC.